This T cell receptor (beta chain) was captured in a study of T-cell reconstitution after alpha-beta-depleted transplantation in children listed by TCRdb under 2016. For context, the study as a whole: Using TCR repertoire profiling, the study quantitatively followed how T-cell immune reconstitution unfolded in children after TCRalphabeta/CD19-depleted allogeneic hematopoietic cell transplantation.

For CDR1 and CDR2, the germline V gene lists SGHAT and FQNNGV. The CDR3, from cysteine to phenylalanine, totals 15 residues. Only the CDR3 DNA is retained, 45 bases long and in frame from the first base. The junction shows trimming of 4 bases on V and 6 bases on J, and the gene matches do not reach 5 bases of it. Receptor amplification or capture employed PCR. TCRdb names Illumina HiSeq 2500 as the instrument used. Molecular barcoding was employed in the preparation of TCR libraries, with unique molecular identifiers being used to normalize TCRbeta repertoire quantification. The public reads were reprocessed in TCRdb via fastp at Q25 and MiXCR, keeping in-frame beta chains. Each record represents a unique CDR3 protein, reported with the most common genes and DNA among its rows. This sample has about 500,000 distinct CDR3 sequences in its table, and approximately 32% of those were observed once. 2% to 3% of the sample rests with the top ten.

Regarding this clonotype: The antigen it binds to is not known. Base qualities are not recorded, but no much larger clone differs from it by a single base.

The sequencing used PBMCs from the stem cell graft donor, collected from the stem cell graft. This receptor was identified in a human donor who donated a stem cell graft to a child with aplastic anemia. The chain was built from TRBV11-2 and TRBJ2-1; 11 middle bases align to TRBD2. The nucleotide sequence reads TGTGCCAGCAGCTCGACTAGCGGGACCTCCAATGAGCAGTTCTTC. This encodes CASSSTSGTSNEQFF.